Each of the 29 T cell receptor beta chains below was sequenced from the same sample in a study of healthy donors' naive CD4 and CD8 T cells. TCR libraries were built from 450 to 650 ng of total RNA by linear amplification. TCRdb re-called the reads with MiXCR, one entry per CDR3 protein. The sample holds approximately 180,000 distinct CDR3 sequences, 65% to 75% seen once. What was sequenced was naive CD4+ and CD8+ T cells sorted from blood, pooled from several donors. These receptor sequences come from a pool of human donors in good health; the sample pools cells from several healthy donors.

The table lists this clonotype with a count of one. The junction and the germline gene differ at one end; a read error may be behind it. The V gene is TRBV15, the J gene TRBJ2-5, with D perhaps matching TRBD1 (5 bases). Germline assignment: CDR1 LNHNV and CDR2 YYDKDF (reference sequence). The CDR3 is made up of 13 amino acids. Here the CDR3 reads CATSPQGSETQYF. CDR3 sequence (DNA): TGTGCCACCAGTCCCCAGGGTTCTGAGACTCAGTACTTC.

The chain recombines TRBV27 with TRBJ2-7; TRBD2 is a possible D gene (6 bases). V gave up 4 bases and J gave up 0 bases, with 13 bases separating them. The CDR3 loop spans 15 amino acids. Germline V lookup: CDR1 MNHEY, CDR2 SMNVEV (reference sequence). The DNA of the CDR3 is TGTGCCAGCAGTTGGGCAGCGGGTAGCTCCTACGAGCAGTACTTC. Protein sequence: CASSWAAGSSYEQYF.

The chain has TRBV29-1 and TRBJ1-2, with TRBD1 matching 7 bases. V lost 0 bases and J lost 7; bases outside the gene matches: 20. CDR1 SQVTM and CDR2 ANQGSEA come from the germline V gene. This CDR3 is built from 18 residues. As DNA, the CDR3 is TGCAGCGTTGAAGATTCACGGCGTCCGACTCAGACAGGGCCTGGCTACACCTTC. Its protein product is CSVEDSRRPTQTGPGYTF.

In this sample, this clonotype turned up a few times. The chain has TRBV29-1 and TRBJ2-5; 7 positions agree with TRBD2. From germline, CDR1 is SQVTM and CDR2 ANQGSEA. With V trimmed by 7 bases and J by 13 bases, 12 bases remained unmatched. This CDR3 comprises 11 residues. As DNA, the CDR3 is TGCAGCGCCTTCGAACTAAGCGGGGCGTACTTC. Encoded protein: CSAFELSGAYF.

Only one count was recorded for this clonotype. This rearrangement joins TRBV19 to TRBJ2-5; the D gene is possibly TRBD1 (6 bases). The CDR3 spans 16 residues. The germline V gene has CDR1 LNHDA and CDR2 SQIVND (reference sequence). Trimming took off 1 base at V and 4 bases at J, with 16 bases between the two ends. Here the CDR3 reads CASSIGTAMIRETQYF. CDR3 bases: TGTGCCAGTAGTATAGGGACAGCGATGATCCGAGAGACCCAGTACTTC. Full variable domain (rest looked up from reference TRBV19 and TRBJ2-5): DGGITQSPKYLFRKEGQNVTLSCEQNLNHDAMYWYRQDPGQGLRLIYYSQIVNDFQKGDIAEGYSVSREKKESFPLTVTSAQKNPTAFYLCASSIGTAMIRETQYFGPGTRLLVL.

This sequence joins TRBV12-3 or TRBV12-4 and TRBJ2-5, with D unresolved. V lost 6 bases and J 0 bases, leaving 8 bases between the germline ends. The CDR3 has 13 amino acids. The CDR3 protein is CASSYSYQETQYF. Written as DNA, the CDR3 is TGTGCCAGCAGCTATTCGTACCAAGAGACCCAGTACTTC.

This clonotype was detected only a few times. The chain uses TRBV19 and TRBJ1-1, with 7 positions matching TRBD1. This CDR3 spans 14 amino acids. CDR1 is LNHDA, CDR2 SQIVND, per germline (reference sequence). The ends lost 6 bases at V and 5 bases at J; junction bases unmatched: 9. CDR3 amino acids: CASRDETGKTEAFF. The CDR3 DNA sequence: TGTGCCAGTAGAGATGAGACAGGGAAGACTGAAGCTTTCTTT.

This clonotype was counted once. The J gene is TRBJ1-1, the V gene TRBV6-5; the match to TRBD1 covers 8 bases. CDR3 length: 13 amino acids. V lost 8 bases, J lost 6 bases, and 8 bases stayed unmatched. CDR1 and CDR2 from the germline V gene are MNHEY and SVGAGI. CDR3 amino acids: CASSETGVAEAFF. The CDR3 DNA follows: TGTGCCAGCTCCGAGACAGGGGTCGCTGAAGCTTTCTTT.

The gene calls are TRBV29-1 and TRBJ1-1; D is ambiguous. Germline loops: CDR1 SQVTM, CDR2 ANQGSEA. CDR3 length equals 11 residues. Trimming stripped 1 base from V and 4 bases from J, with 4 bases between. The CDR3: CSVEGGTEAFF. The CDR3, as DNA: TGCAGCGTTGAAGGCGGCACTGAAGCTTTCTTT. Drawing the rest from reference TRBV29-1 and TRBJ1-1, the complete variable domain is SAVISQKPSRDICQRGTSLTIQCQVDSQVTMMFWYRQQPGQSLTLIATANQGSEATYESGFVIDKFPISRPNLTFSTLTVSNMSPEDSSIYLCSVEGGTEAFFGQGTRLTVV.

The chain is built from TRBV11-2 and TRBJ2-1, with TRBD2 matching 7 bases. Trimming cost V 1 base and J 6 bases; bases outside gene matches: 3. The CDR3 covers 14 residues. Germline assignment: CDR1 SGHAT and CDR2 FQNNGV. CDR3 protein: CASSLVAGVNEQFF. The CDR3 nucleotides read TGTGCCAGCAGCTTAGTTGCGGGAGTCAATGAGCAGTTCTTC.

V gene TRBV20-1 combines with J gene TRBJ2-5; TRBD2 matches at 10 bases. V was pared by 6 bases and J by 2 bases, with 6 bases of the junction left unmatched. The CDR3 is 14 amino acids. Germline V gene data show CDR1 as DFQATT and CDR2 as SNEGSKA (reference sequence). The CDR3 reads CSAPLAGVQETQYF. The DNA for the CDR3 is TGCAGTGCGCCCCTAGCGGGAGTTCAAGAGACCCAGTACTTC.

The rearrangement uses TRBV29-1 and TRBJ2-7; D unclear. The CDR3 runs to 13 residues. V was clipped by 7 bases and J by 3 bases, with 16 bases between them. CDR1 is SQVTM and CDR2 is ANQGSEA in the germline V gene. CDR3 in amino acids: CSATPGDLYEQYF. CDR3 bases: TGCAGCGCGACCCCTGGAGACCTCTACGAGCAGTACTTC.

This clonotype was counted between two and nine times. This chain links TRBV27 with TRBJ2-2, with D perhaps matching TRBD1 (6 bases). Trimming pared 7 bases from V and 0 bases from J, leaving 9 bases between. Germline CDR1 and CDR2: MNHEY and SMNVEV (reference sequence). The CDR3 has 14 residues. CDR3 region: CASKRTANTGELFF. The CDR3 bases are TGTGCCAGCAAACGGACAGCGAACACCGGGGAGCTGTTTTTT.

V and J are TRBV29-1 and TRBJ1-2, with D possibly being TRBD1 (6 bases). V was trimmed by 1 base and J by 6 bases, leaving 12 bases between them. Germline CDR1 is SQVTM and CDR2 is ANQGSEA. The CDR3 covers 13 residues. The CDR3 sequence: CSVEVGGPDGYTF. CDR3 nucleotide sequence: TGCAGCGTTGAAGTTGGGGGGCCGGATGGCTACACCTTC.

V usage is TRBV29-1 and J usage is TRBJ2-1; possibly TRBD1 or TRBD2 for D (5 bases each). Trimming left V 3 bases short and J 6 bases short, with 12 bases between. Germline V lookup: CDR1 SQVTM, CDR2 ANQGSEA. The CDR3 length is 13 residues. The CDR3 DNA sequence: TGCAGCGTTGATTATGGTGGGGGCAATGAGCAGTTCTTC. It yields the protein CSVDYGGGNEQFF.

The chain employs TRBV11-2 and TRBJ2-1; 10 bases agree with TRBD2. CDR1 and CDR2 from the germline V gene are SGHAT and FQNNGV. The CDR3 extends over 17 amino acids. V lost 5 bases to trimming and J lost 8 bases; unmatched junction nucleotides: 15. CDR3 amino acids: CASSTSRAGGPQYEQFF. CDR3 bases: TGTGCCAGCAGCACTAGCCGAGCGGGAGGGCCGCAGTATGAGCAGTTCTTC.

This clonotype has a handful of counts. The rearrangement uses TRBV19 and TRBJ2-1; D might be TRBD1 (7 bases). The CDR3 is made up of 16 amino acids. Germline loops: CDR1 LNHDA, CDR2 SQIVND (reference sequence). V lost 0 bases, J lost 6 bases, and 15 bases lay in between. CDR3 bases: TGTGCCAGTAGTATAGAACCAGGGGGGAGGCTCAATGAGCAGTTCTTC. Protein: CASSIEPGGRLNEQFF.

This clonotype was observed a handful of times. The chain employs TRBV18 and TRBJ1-2, with D perhaps TRBD1 (5 bases). Trimming stripped 3 bases from V and 5 bases from J, with 16 bases between. The CDR3 is 15 amino acids. The germline gives CDR1 KGHSH, CDR2 LQKENI. The CDR3 nucleotides read TGTGCCAGCTCACCGCTTGGGGGTTCCGAATATGGCTACACCTTC. Encoded protein: CASSPLGGSEYGYTF.

In nucleotides, the CDR3 is TGCGCCAGCAGCGACCAGGGGACCCTAGGAGAGACCCAGTACTTC. This translates into CASSDQGTLGETQYF. V usage is TRBV5-1 and J usage is TRBJ2-5, with a tentative D call TRBD1 (6 bases). Germline CDR1 and CDR2: SGHRS and YFSETQ. There are 15 residues in the CDR3. The V and J ends lost 4 bases and 4 bases respectively, with 17 bases between them.

This sequence joins TRBV29-1 and TRBJ2-3, with D possibly TRBD1 on 5 matching bases. Germline assignment: CDR1 SQVTM and CDR2 ANQGSEA. Trimming took 7 bases from V and 6 from J, leaving 8 bases between them. This CDR3 spans 10 amino acids. CDR3 residues: CSGYRDTQYF. The CDR3 DNA reads TGCAGCGGGTACAGGGATACGCAGTATTTT.

This clonotype was detected only a few times. The J gene is TRBJ2-7, the V gene TRBV6-1; D is ambiguous. In germline, CDR1 is MNHNS, CDR2 SASEGT. This CDR3 contains 16 residues. The V gene lost 0 bases and the J gene lost 1 base, with 13 bases spanning the gap. CDR3 DNA: TGTGCCAGCAGTGAAGCCACTTCGTACTATTCCTACGAGCAGTACTTC. This sequence encodes CASSEATSYYSYEQYF.

The gene calls are TRBV6-5 and TRBJ1-5; D not certain. Germline loops: CDR1 MNHEY, CDR2 SVGAGI. CDR3 length equals 12 residues. The germline V and J ends were trimmed by 7 bases and 9 bases, with 13 bases remaining between them. The CDR3 DNA is TGTGCCAGCACTCCGGGTGGAAGGCCCCAGCATTTT. Encoded protein: CASTPGGRPQHF.

The rearrangement joins TRBV27 to TRBJ2-7; no clear D. The V end was cut by 4 bases, the J end by 6 bases, with 10 bases between. Per the germline V gene, CDR1 is MNHEY and CDR2 is SMNVEV (reference sequence). The CDR3 spans 12 residues. The CDR3 loop is CASSSEFREQYF. In DNA form, the CDR3 reads TGTGCCAGCAGTTCCGAGTTTCGCGAGCAGTACTTC.

This clonotype has just a few counts. J is TRBJ1-1 and V is TRBV30, with 7 bases matching TRBD1. Unmatched junction bases numbered 4, after V lost 1 base and J lost 5 bases. The germline V gene has CDR1 GTSNPN and CDR2 SVGIG (reference sequence). This CDR3 contains 13 residues. CDR3 amino acids: CAWSGQGGTEAFF. CDR3 sequence (DNA): TGTGCCTGGAGTGGACAGGGCGGGACTGAAGCTTTCTTT.

V and J are TRBV7-2 and TRBJ2-1; 10 positions match TRBD2. The CDR3 spans 16 residues. In germline, CDR1 is SGHTA, CDR2 FQGNSA. J gave up 9 bases and V 1 base, and 9 bases lay outside the gene matches. CDR3 region: CASSLVFLAGAGEQFF. Written as DNA, the CDR3 is TGTGCCAGCAGCTTAGTATTCCTAGCGGGAGCTGGTGAGCAGTTCTTC.

The chain employs TRBV7-2 and TRBJ2-1; D remains unclear. The length of the CDR3 is 15 residues. Trimming removed 5 bases from V and 2 bases from J, with 13 bases in between. Germline V gives CDR1 SGHTA, CDR2 FQGNSA. In DNA form, the CDR3 reads TGTGCCAGCAGCCAGCAGACCCCGGCCTACAATGAGCAGTTCTTC. This encodes CASSQQTPAYNEQFF. The variable domain in full, with the rest retrieved from reference TRBV7-2 and TRBJ2-1, is GAGVSQSPSNKVTEKGKDVELRCDPISGHTALYWYRQSLGQGLEFLIYFQGNSAPDKSGLPSDRFSAERTGGSVSTLTIQRTQQEDSAVYLCASSQQTPAYNEQFFGPGTRLTVL.

The chain links TRBV10-3 to TRBJ2-5; the D call may be TRBD1 or TRBD2 (6 bases each). CDR1 and CDR2 from the germline V gene are ENHRY and SYGVKD. This CDR3 contains 17 residues. The germline V and J ends were trimmed by 5 bases and 2 bases, with 21 bases remaining between them. The DNA of the CDR3 is TGTGCCATCAGTCAACCAGGGGTTCTGGCGGGGCAAGAGACCCAGTACTTC. Its translation: CAISQPGVLAGQETQYF.

J is TRBJ2-2 and V is TRBV6-5; a possible D gene is TRBD2 (6 bases). CDR3 length: 14 residues. Germline lookup yields CDR1 MNHEY and CDR2 SVGAGI. V was shortened by 6 bases and J by 3 bases, with 11 bases between the two germline ends. CDR3 sequence: CASRSGVDTGELFF. The CDR3 DNA sequence: TGTGCCAGCAGATCGGGAGTGGACACCGGGGAGCTGTTTTTT.

The V call is TRBV6-2 or TRBV6-3, the J call TRBJ2-7; D unclear. V was clipped by 8 bases and J by 6 bases, with 11 bases between them. The CDR3 runs 11 residues. The germline CDR1 and CDR2 sequences are MNHEY and SVGEGT. This chain's CDR3 is CASATFPEQYF. DNA of the CDR3: TGTGCCAGCGCGACGTTCCCCGAGCAGTACTTC.